Listed below are T cell receptor beta chains from one sample, sequenced in a study of the immune and genomic landscape of osteosarcoma. Data came from immunoSEQ multiplex PCR; TCRdb stores just in-frame clones and leaves some out. The profile shows about 1,300 clones, roughly 72% of them singletons. The source material was tumor tissue from a local recurrence in the skull. These TCRs come from a man younger than 30 with osteosarcoma. Both conserved end residues are part of each CDR3. The D gene is left open where the match is weak. Only some rows state a clone size, as once, few, many or a class for expanded clones.

clone_size,v_call,j_call,d_call,cdr3_aa,cdr3_nt
NA,TRBV7-7,TRBJ2-6,NA,CASSHRFKPQSRANVLTF,TGTGCCAGCAGCCATAGGTTTAAGCCACAAAGTCGGGCCAACGTCCTGACTTTC
few,TRBV18,TRBJ1-5,NA,CASSPGTMEPQHF,TGTGCCAGCTCCCCTGGGACTATGGAGCCCCAGCATTTT
once,TRBV6-1,TRBJ2-5,NA,CASSESPRKTQYF,TGTGCCAGCAGTGAAAGTCCCCGTAAGACCCAGTACTTC
NA,TRBV5-1,TRBJ1-2,NA,CASSSRPGGVTTNYGYTF,TGCGCCAGCAGCTCTCGTCCCGGGGGGGTTACCACTAACTATGGCTACACCTTC
NA,TRBV6-1,TRBJ2-7,NA,CAFRQAGSYEQYF,TGTGCCTTCAGACAGGCCGGCTCCTACGAGCAGTACTTC
NA,TRBV14,TRBJ1-2,NA,CASSPKGQGGYGYTF,TGTGCCAGCAGCCCAAAAGGGCAGGGTGGCTATGGCTACACCTTC
NA,TRBV11-2,TRBJ2-1,NA,CASSLDLEGRNWFF,TGTGCCAGCAGCTTAGATCTCGAGGGCAGGAATTGGTTCTTC
NA,TRBV7-3,TRBJ2-2,NA,CASSLNQGGELFF,TGTGCCAGCAGCTTAAATCAGGGAGGGGAGCTGTTTTTT
NA,TRBV2,TRBJ1-1,NA,CASRYTKNTEAFF,TGTGCCAGCAGATACACGAAGAACACCGAAGCTTTCTTT
NA,TRBV5-1,TRBJ2-3,NA,CASSSGASGDTQYF,TGCGCCAGCTCTTCGGGGGCATCGGGAGATACGCAGTATTTT
NA,TRBV5-1,TRBJ1-4,NA,CASRLGQTNEKLFF,TGCGCCAGCAGATTGGGACAAACAAATGAAAAACTGTTTTTT
few,TRBV6-4,TRBJ2-3,TRBD1,CASSDGTGGTDTQYF,TGTGCCAGCAGTGACGGGACAGGGGGCACAGATACGCAGTATTTT
NA,TRBV10-2,TRBJ2-5,TRBD2,CASSPSPGLAKQTQYF,TGCGCCAGCAGTCCCTCACCGGGACTAGCGAAACAGACCCAGTACTTC
NA,TRBV6-4,TRBJ2-3,NA,CASSEGALGTDTQYF,TGTGCCAGCAGTGAGGGAGCATTGGGCACAGATACGCAGTATTTT
once,TRBV10-3,TRBJ1-1,NA,CAIRETTLNTEAFF,TGTGCCATCAGAGAGACAACCCTGAACACTGAAGCTTTCTTT
hyperexpanded,TRBV28,TRBJ1-5,TRBD1,CAGQGRGNQPQHF,TGTGCCGGACAGGGGCGCGGCAATCAGCCCCAGCATTTT
NA,TRBV30,TRBJ1-1,NA,CAWTLVGVGTEAFF,TGTGCCTGGACCCTTGTAGGGGTGGGCACTGAAGCTTTCTTT
NA,TRBV18,TRBJ2-6,NA,CASSPRSSGANVLTF,TGTGCCAGCTCACCGAGGAGCTCTGGGGCCAACGTCCTGACTTTC
few,TRBV6-1,TRBJ2-3,NA,CASSEIPGGRSTDTQYF,TGTGCCAGCAGTGAAATCCCTGGGGGAAGAAGCACAGATACGCAGTATTTT
NA,TRBV7-9,TRBJ2-1,NA,CASSLGPTAVISYNEQFF,TGTGCCAGCAGCTTGGGACCGACAGCGGTGATCTCCTACAATGAGCAGTTCTTC
NA,TRBV2,TRBJ2-3,TRBD2,CASTLAGGRVGTDTQYF,TGTGCCAGCACCCTAGCGGGGGGGCGGGTGGGCACAGATACGCAGTATTTT
NA,TRBV5-4,TRBJ2-3,TRBD2,CASKPRGLASTDTQYF,TGTGCCAGTAAACCCAGAGGACTAGCTAGCACAGATACGCAGTATTTT
NA,TRBV15,TRBJ2-2,TRBD1,CATSLTGIVNTGELFF,TGTGCCACCAGCTTGACAGGGATCGTGAACACCGGGGAGCTGTTTTTT
NA,TRBV13,TRBJ2-1,NA,CASSLPGGSYEQFF,TGTGCCAGCAGCTTACCGGGGGGCTCTTATGAGCAGTTCTTC
NA,TRBV19,TRBJ1-1,TRBD1,CASSQRPGTGEEAFF,TGTGCCAGTAGTCAACGGCCCGGGACAGGGGAAGAAGCTTTCTTT
few,TRBV6-4,TRBJ2-1,TRBD1,CASSDSETGGDEQFF,TGTGCCAGCAGTGACTCGGAGACAGGGGGCGATGAGCAGTTCTTC